This T cell receptor (beta chain) was retrieved from a study of Graves' ophthalmopathy and Graves' hyperthyroidism. Overall study results and limits: A majority of expanded thyroid clonotypes exceeding 0.001 frequency were likewise present in blood.

RNA transcripts yielded amplified TCR beta CDR3 regions. HTBI-primed RT-PCR formed the first round, and a multiplex PCR formed the second. TCRdb independently ran MiXCR on the multiplex PCR reads; one entry per CDR3 protein. The sample yields 40,000 to 45,000 distinct CDR3 sequences, around 52% seen once. Trimming left V 2 bases short and J 3 bases short, with 11 bases between. The CDR3 covers 14 residues. Germline CDR1 and CDR2: SEHNR and FQNEAQ (reference sequence). Ophthalmopathic donors had moderate-to-severe activity, CAS ≥3 and NOSPECS ≥4, with disease that had lasted under 3 months. Additional autoimmune diseases, uncontrolled infections, pregnancy or lactation disqualified patients. A diagnosis was made from clinical symptoms together with serum thyroxine, TRAb, thyroid ultrasound and orbital computed tomography. For this clonotype: The antigen remains undetermined.

The sample taken for sequencing was peripheral blood. This chain uses TRBV7-9 with TRBJ2-7, with a tentative D call TRBD1 (5 bases). This TCR derives from an adult man with Graves' ophthalmopathy. Written as DNA, the CDR3 is TGTGCCAGCAGCTTATGGGGCAGGGACTACGAGCAGTACGTC. The encoded protein is CASSLWGRDYEQYV.